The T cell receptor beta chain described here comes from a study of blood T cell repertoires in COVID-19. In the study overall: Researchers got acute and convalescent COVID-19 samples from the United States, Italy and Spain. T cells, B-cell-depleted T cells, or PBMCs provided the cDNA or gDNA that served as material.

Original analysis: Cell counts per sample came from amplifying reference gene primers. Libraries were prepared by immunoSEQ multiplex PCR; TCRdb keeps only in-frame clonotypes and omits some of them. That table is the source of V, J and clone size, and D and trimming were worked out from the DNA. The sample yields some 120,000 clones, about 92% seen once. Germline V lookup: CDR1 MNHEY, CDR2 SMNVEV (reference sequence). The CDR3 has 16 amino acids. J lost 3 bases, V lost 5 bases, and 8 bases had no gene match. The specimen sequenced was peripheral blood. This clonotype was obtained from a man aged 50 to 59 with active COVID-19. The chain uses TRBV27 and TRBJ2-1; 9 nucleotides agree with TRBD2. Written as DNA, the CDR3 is TGTGCCAGCAGTCTGAAAAGCGGGAGGCTCTACAATGAGCAGTTCTTC. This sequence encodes CASSLKSGRLYNEQFF.